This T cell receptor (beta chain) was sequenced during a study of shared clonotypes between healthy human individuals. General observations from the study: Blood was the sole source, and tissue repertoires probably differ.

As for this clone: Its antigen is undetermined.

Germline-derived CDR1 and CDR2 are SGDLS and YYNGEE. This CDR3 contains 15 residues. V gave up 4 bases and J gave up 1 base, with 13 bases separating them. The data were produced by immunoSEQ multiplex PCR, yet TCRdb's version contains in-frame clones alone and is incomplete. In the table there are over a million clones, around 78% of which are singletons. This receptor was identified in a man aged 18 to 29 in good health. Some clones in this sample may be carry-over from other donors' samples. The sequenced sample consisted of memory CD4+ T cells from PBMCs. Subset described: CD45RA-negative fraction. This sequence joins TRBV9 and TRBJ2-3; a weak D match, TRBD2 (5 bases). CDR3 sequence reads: CASSLTRWGTDTQYF. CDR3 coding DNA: TGTGCCAGCAGCCTAACTAGATGGGGCACAGATACGCAGTATTTT.